This T cell receptor (beta chain) is drawn from a study of blood T cells in healthy people across ages. In terms of origin and age, donors were healthy Caucasian individuals from Russia aged 6 to 90. Per sample, a minimum of 6 million PBMCs were isolated. Sample-barcoded 5' priming and a J-beta primer mix drove a second PCR of roughly 7 to 11 cycles. One entry per CDR3 protein, called by TCRdb with MiXCR from the 5' RACE reads. Seen here are about 1 million distinct CDR3 sequences, 45% observed once, and the top ten hold approximately 20%. V lost 8 bases, J lost 2 bases, and 14 bases lay in between. There are 14 residues in the CDR3. Germline V gives CDR1 MDHEN, CDR2 SYDVKM.

The chain recombines TRBV28 with TRBJ2-3, with TRBD1 as a possible D gene (5 bases). The TCR originated in an older woman in good health. Sequencing was done on a sample of blood. The CDR3 region is CASAAGADTDTQYF. CDR3 coding DNA: TGTGCCAGCGCCGCTGGGGCAGACACAGATACGCAGTATTTT.